This T cell receptor beta chain appears in the sequencing data of a study of T cell changes during pregnancy in multiple sclerosis. The data were produced by immunoSEQ multiplex PCR, yet TCRdb's version contains in-frame clones alone and is incomplete. The data contain more than 55,000 clones, 92% of them seen just once; the ten biggest clones take up 1.5% to 2%. Germline loops: CDR1 SGHNT, CDR2 YYREEE (reference sequence). V lost 4 bases, J lost 3 bases, and 16 bases lay in between. The CDR3 extends over 15 amino acids. The sequenced sample was peripheral blood, obtained in the first trimester of pregnancy. This rearrangement joins TRBV5-4 to TRBJ1-1, with D possibly matching TRBD1 (5 bases). The clonotype comes from a female donor in good health, enrolled as a control in a pregnancy study. The CDR3 nucleotides are TGTGCCAGCAGCCCCGCCGGGGGACGGGACACTGAAGCTTTCTTT. This translates into CASSPAGGRDTEAFF.